This T cell receptor (beta chain) stems from a study of T cells after yellow fever vaccination. With regard to this clonotype: Its target is not known.

A single record per CDR3 protein comes from TCRdb applying MiXCR to the 5' RACE reads. The table lists more than 250,000 distinct CDR3 sequences, around 6.8% of them singletons, with 18% in the top ten. V was clipped by 3 bases and J by 0 bases, with 9 bases between them. Germline-derived CDR1 and CDR2 are WSHSY and SAAADI. This CDR3 comprises 14 residues. General study points: At about 97% for CD4 and about 88% for CD8, most primary-vaccination clones showed up again after the booster.

The receptor comes from a young man who received the YFV17D yellow fever vaccine. This chain uses TRBV10-2 with TRBJ2-7, with D possibly matching TRBD1 (5 bases). This specimen consisted of PBMCs, obtained more than 35 days after the first yellow fever vaccination. The CDR3 here is CASSEGQNSYEQYF. DNA of the CDR3: TGCGCCAGCAGTGAAGGACAAAACTCCTACGAGCAGTACTTC.